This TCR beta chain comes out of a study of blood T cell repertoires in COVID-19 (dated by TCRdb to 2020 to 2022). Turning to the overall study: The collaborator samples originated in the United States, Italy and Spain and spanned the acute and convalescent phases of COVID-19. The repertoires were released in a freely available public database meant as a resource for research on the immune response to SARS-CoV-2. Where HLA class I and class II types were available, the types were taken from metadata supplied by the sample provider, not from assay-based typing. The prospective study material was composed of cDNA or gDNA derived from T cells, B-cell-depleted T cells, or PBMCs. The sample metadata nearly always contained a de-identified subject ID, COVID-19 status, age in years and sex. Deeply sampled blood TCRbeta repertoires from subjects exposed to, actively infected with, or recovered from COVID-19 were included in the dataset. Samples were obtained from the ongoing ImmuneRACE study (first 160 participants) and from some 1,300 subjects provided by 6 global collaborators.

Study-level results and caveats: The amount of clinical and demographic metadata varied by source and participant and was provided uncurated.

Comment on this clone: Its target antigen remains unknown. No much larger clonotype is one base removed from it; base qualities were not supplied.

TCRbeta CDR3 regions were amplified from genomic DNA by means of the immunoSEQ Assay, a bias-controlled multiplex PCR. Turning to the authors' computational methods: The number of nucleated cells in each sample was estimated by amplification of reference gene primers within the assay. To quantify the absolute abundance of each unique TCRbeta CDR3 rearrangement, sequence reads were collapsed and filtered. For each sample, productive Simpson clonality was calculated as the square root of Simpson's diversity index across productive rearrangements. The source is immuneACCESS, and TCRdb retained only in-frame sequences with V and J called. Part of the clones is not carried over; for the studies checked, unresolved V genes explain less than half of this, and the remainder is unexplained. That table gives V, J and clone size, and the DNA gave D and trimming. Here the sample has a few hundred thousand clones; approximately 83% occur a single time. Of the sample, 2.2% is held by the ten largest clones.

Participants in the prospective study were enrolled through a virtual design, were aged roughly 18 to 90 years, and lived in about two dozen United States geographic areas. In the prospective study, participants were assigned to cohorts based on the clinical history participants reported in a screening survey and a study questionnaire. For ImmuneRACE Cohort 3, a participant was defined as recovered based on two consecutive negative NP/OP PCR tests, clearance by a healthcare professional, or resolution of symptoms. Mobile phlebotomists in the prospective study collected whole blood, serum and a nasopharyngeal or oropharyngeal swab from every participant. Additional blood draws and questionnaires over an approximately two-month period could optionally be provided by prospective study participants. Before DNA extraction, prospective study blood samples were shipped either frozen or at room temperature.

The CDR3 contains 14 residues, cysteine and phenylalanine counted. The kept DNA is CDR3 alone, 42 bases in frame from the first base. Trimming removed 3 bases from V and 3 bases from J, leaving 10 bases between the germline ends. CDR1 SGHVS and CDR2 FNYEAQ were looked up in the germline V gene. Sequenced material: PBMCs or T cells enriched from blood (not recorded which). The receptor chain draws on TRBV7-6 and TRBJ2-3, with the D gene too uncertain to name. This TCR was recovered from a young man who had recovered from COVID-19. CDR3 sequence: CASSFFPPTDTQYF. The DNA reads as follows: TGTGCCAGCAGCTTTTTTCCCCCTACAGATACGCAGTATTTT.